Only a few counts were recorded for the clone carrying this TCR beta chain. Its target is unknown. Making use of molecular barcodes, quantitative 5'-RACE generated TCR beta libraries. Using its own MiXCR run on the 5' RACE reads, TCRdb lists one record per CDR3 protein. Altogether approximately 100,000 distinct CDR3 sequences are present, around 24% being singletons, with the ten largest covering around 12%. This specimen comes from a study of CD8 T cells in ankylosing spondylitis. The CDR3 is 13 amino acids. Germline values: CDR1 DFQATT, CDR2 SNEGSKA (reference sequence). Trimming shortened V by 5 bases and J by 7 bases, and 17 bases separated the two germline ends. Points from the study as a whole: Apparently characteristic of ankylosing spondylitis blood was a TCR beta motif (about eight highly homologous variants).

The chain recombines TRBV20-1 with TRBJ2-5; TRBD2 might be the D (6 bases). Sequencing input: synovial fluid, either unsorted or a sorted T cell fraction (not recorded which). The sequence came from a male donor with ankylosing spondylitis. CDR3: CSARAGAAGTQYF. The CDR3 DNA reads TGCAGTGCTCGAGCGGGCGCCGCCGGGACCCAGTACTTC.